This T cell receptor beta chain is drawn from a study of CD8 T cells in Susac syndrome. Note on this clonotype: Its antigen is unidentified.

Reverse transcription of about 0.45 to 1 ug RNA was performed with random hexamers. Amplification of TCR beta CDR3 spanned 54 Vbeta and 13 Jbeta via immunoSEQ multiplex PCR. TCRdb re-called the immunoSEQ multiplex PCR reads through MiXCR, storing one row per CDR3 protein. This sample yields more than 85,000 distinct CDR3 sequences, of which 85% to 95% are seen a single time; 0.3% belongs to the top ten. Study conclusions and caveats: In Susac syndrome, CD4+ T cell repertoires lacked any clonal expansion. The study conceded that relatively few individuals underwent its TCR sequencing and HLA analysis.

Sequencing targeted TCR beta in blood CD8+ and CD4+ T cells. This receptor was obtained from a human donor with Susac syndrome. Sequenced: CD4+ T cells from PBMCs.

CDR3 bases: TGTGCCAGCAGTTTTAGCAGGGATGGCGGGGCACCCCTCCACTTT. It is translated as CASSFSRDGGAPLHF. The chain recombines TRBV28 with TRBJ1-6, with TRBD1 as a possible D gene (5 bases). The CDR3 is 15 amino acids. CDR1 and CDR2 from the germline V gene are MDHEN and SYDVKM. Trimming cost V 3 bases and J 11 bases, with 17 bases left between them.